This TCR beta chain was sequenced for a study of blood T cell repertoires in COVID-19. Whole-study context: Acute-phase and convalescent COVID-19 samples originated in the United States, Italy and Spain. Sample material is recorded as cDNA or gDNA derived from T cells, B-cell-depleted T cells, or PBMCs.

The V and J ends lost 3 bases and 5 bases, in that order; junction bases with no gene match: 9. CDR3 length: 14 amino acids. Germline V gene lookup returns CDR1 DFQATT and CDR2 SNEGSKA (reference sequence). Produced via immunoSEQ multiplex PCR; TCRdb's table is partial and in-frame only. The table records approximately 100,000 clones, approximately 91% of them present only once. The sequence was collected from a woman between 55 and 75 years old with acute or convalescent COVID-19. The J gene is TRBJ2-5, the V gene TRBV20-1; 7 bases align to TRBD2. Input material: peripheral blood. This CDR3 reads CSASRRRGGETQYF. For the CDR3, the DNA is TGCAGTGCTAGTCGAAGGAGGGGAGGGGAGACCCAGTACTTC.